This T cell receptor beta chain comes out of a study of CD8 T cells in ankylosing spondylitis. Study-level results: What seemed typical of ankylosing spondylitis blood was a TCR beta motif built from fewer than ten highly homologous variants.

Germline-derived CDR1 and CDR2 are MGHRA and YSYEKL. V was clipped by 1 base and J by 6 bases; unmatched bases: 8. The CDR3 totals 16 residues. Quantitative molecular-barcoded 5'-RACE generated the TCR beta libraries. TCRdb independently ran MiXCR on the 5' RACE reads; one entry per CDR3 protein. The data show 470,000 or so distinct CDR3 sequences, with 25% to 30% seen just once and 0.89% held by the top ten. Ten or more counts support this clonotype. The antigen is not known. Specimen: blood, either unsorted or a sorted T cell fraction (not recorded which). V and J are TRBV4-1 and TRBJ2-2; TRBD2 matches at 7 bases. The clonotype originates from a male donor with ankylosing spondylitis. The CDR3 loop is CASSQGQLAWAGELFF. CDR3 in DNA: TGCGCCAGCAGCCAAGGACAACTAGCGTGGGCCGGGGAGCTGTTTTTT.